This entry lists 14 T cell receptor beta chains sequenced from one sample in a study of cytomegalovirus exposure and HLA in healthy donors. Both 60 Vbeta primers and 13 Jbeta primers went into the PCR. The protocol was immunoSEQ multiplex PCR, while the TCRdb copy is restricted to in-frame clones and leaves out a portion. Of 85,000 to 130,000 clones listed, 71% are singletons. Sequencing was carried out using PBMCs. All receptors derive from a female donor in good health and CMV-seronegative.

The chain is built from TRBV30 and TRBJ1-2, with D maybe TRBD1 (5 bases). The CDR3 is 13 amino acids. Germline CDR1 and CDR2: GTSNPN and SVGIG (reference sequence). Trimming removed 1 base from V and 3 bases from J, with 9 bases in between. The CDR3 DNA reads TGTGCCTGGAGTGGGGGCCTCGACTATGGCTACACCTTC. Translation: CAWSGGLDYGYTF. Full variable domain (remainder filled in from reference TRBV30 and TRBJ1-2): SQTIHQWPATLVQPVGSPLSLECTVEGTSNPNLYWYRQAAGRGLQLLFYSVGIGQISSEVPQNLSASRPQDRQFILSSKKLLLSDSGFYLCAWSGGLDYGYTFGSGTRLTVV.

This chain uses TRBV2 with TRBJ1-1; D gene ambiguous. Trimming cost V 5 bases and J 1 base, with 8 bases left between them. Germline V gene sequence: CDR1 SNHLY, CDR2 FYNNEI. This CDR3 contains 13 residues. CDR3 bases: TGTGCCAGCAGTCGAAAACAGAACACTGAAGCTTTCTTT. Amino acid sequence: CASSRKQNTEAFF.

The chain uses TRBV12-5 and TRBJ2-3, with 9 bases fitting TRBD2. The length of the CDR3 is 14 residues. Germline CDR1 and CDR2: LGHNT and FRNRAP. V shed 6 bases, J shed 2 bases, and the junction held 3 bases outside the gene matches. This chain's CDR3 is CASGREGYTDTQYF. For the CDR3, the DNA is TGTGCTAGTGGGCGGGAGGGTTACACAGATACGCAGTATTTT.

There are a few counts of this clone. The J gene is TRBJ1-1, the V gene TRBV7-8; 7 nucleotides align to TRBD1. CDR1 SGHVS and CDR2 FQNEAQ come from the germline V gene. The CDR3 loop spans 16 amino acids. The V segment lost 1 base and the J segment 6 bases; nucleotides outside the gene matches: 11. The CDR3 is CASSLVFSGQVSEAFF. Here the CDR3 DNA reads TGTGCCAGCAGCTTAGTGTTTTCCGGACAGGTCTCTGAAGCTTTCTTT.

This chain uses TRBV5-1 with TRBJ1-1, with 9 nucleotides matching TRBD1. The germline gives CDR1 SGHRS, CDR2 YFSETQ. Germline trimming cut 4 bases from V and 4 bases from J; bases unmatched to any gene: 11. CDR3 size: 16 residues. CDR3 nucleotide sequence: TGCGCCAGCAGCCCCTTAAACAGGGGGCAGGGCACTGAAGCTTTCTTT. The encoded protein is CASSPLNRGQGTEAFF.

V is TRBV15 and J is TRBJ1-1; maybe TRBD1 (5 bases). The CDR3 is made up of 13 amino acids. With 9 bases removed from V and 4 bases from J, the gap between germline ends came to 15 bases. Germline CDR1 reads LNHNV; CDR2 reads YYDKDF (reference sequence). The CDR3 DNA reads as TGTGCCACAGATGGAGGGGAGGCCACTGAAGCTTTCTTT. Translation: CATDGGEATEAFF.

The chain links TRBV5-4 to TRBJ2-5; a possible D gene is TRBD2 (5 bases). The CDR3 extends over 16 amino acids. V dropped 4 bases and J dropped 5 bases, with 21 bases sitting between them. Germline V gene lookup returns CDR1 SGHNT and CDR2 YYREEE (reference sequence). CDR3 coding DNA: TGTGCCAGCAGCCGAGCGGCTATTCTTCAGAGGGAGACCCAGTACTTC. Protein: CASSRAAILQRETQYF.

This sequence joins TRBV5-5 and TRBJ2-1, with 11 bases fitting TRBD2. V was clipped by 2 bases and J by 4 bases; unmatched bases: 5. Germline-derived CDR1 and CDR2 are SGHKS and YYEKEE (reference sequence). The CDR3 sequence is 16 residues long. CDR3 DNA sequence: TGTGCCAGCAGCTTACCGGGACTAGCGGCTTACAATGAGCAGTTCTTC. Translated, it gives CASSLPGLAAYNEQFF.

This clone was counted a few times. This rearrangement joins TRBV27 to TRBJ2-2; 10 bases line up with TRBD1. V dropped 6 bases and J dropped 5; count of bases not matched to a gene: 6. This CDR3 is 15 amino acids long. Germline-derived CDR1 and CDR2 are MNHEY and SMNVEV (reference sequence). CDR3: CASSTSGQGTGELFF. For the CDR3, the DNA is TGTGCCAGCAGCACCTCGGGACAGGGGACCGGGGAGCTGTTTTTT.

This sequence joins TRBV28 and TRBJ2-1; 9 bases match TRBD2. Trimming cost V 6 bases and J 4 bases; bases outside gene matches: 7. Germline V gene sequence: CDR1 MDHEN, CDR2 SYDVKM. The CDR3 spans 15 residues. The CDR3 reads CASRDSGGGYNEQFF. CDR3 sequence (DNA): TGTGCCAGCAGGGATAGCGGGGGAGGGTACAATGAGCAGTTCTTC.

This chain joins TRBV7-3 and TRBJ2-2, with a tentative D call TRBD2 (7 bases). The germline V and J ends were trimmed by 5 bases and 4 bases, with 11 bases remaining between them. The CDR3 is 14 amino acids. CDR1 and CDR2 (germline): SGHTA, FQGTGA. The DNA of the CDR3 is TGTGCCAGCAGCCGGGGGGCGTTCACCGGGGAGCTGTTTTTT. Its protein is CASSRGAFTGELFF.

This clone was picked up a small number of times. The CDR3 reads CASSHQGVVNNEQFF. In nucleotides, the CDR3 is TGCGCCAGCAGCCACCAGGGGGTGGTCAACAATGAGCAGTTCTTC. This chain joins TRBV5-1 and TRBJ2-1; 7 positions agree with TRBD1. This CDR3 contains 15 residues. Germline-derived CDR1 and CDR2 are SGHRS and YFSETQ. V lost 4 bases, J lost 5 bases, and 9 bases stayed unmatched.

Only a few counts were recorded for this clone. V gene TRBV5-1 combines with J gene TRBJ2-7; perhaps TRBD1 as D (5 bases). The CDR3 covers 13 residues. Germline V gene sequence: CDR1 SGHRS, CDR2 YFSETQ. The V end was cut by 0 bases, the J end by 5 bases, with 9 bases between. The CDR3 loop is CASSLAGSNEQYF. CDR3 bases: TGCGCCAGCAGCTTGGCAGGGTCCAACGAGCAGTACTTC.

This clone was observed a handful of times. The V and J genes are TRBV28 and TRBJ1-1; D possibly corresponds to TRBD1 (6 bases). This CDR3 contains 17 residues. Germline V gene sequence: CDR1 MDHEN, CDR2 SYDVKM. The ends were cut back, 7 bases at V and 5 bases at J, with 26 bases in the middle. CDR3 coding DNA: TGTGCCAGCACTTCTCGTTGGCAGGGGTGGTTGGGTACTGAAGCTTTCTTT. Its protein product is CASTSRWQGWLGTEAFF.